The clone carrying this T cell receptor beta chain was observed many times. TCRdb analysed the 5' RACE reads with MiXCR anew, one entry per CDR3 protein. The sample carries approximately 680,000 distinct CDR3 sequences, just over 7% recorded once. The CDR3 spans 13 residues. The germline V and J ends were trimmed by 2 bases and 4 bases, with 8 bases remaining between them. Germline lookup yields CDR1 WSHSY and CDR2 SAAADI. These data belong to a study of identical twins. This same sample was also taken into another study, of yellow fever vaccine responses in identical twins.

The rearrangement links TRBV10-2 to TRBJ2-5; D gene ambiguous. The sequence derives from a young woman in good health. The sample was PBMCs. The CDR3, as DNA: TGCGCCAGCAGTGAGCCCCCCCTAGAGACCCAGTACTTC. Encoded protein: CASSEPPLETQYF.